The 7 T cell receptor beta chains reported below all come from one sample, sequenced in a study of T-cell memory formation after mild COVID-19. TCRdb fed the 5' RACE reads into MiXCR, producing one record per CDR3 protein. The table lists 95,000 to 120,000 distinct CDR3 sequences, roughly a sixth of them singletons, with approximately 5% in the top ten. The sequenced sample consisted of PBMCs or a T cell subset sorted from them (not recorded which). All receptors derive from a man between 18 and 35 years old who had mild COVID-19 (a few samples of this study predate the infection). Cell type and time point are not known.

CDR3 protein: CASSPPVAQETQYF. The CDR3 DNA is TGCGCCAGCAGCCCCCCGGTAGCACAAGAGACCCAGTACTTC. The rearrangement joins TRBV5-1 to TRBJ2-5, with unresolved D. CDR3 length: 14 residues. The V end was cut by 4 bases, the J end by 2 bases, with 12 bases between. Looked up from germline, CDR1 is SGHRS and CDR2 is YFSETQ.

V is TRBV6-5 and J is TRBJ1-3; D is unclear. This CDR3 comprises 17 residues. The V and J ends lost 0 bases and 4 bases respectively, with 16 bases between them. The germline V gene encodes CDR1 MNHEY and CDR2 SVGAGI. In nucleotides, the CDR3 is TGTGCCAGCAGTTACTCGAATGGAATGAGAAACGGAAACACCATATATTTT. It codes for CASSYSNGMRNGNTIYF.

This clonotype was picked up a small number of times. The J gene is TRBJ1-4, the V gene TRBV30, with D unresolved. This CDR3 has 13 residues. The V end lost 3 bases, the J end lost 0 bases, and 5 bases lay between the germline ends. Germline V gene lookup returns CDR1 GTSNPN and CDR2 SVGIG (reference sequence). The CDR3 spells CAWRGATNEKLFF. CDR3 in DNA: TGTGCCTGGAGGGGAGCAACTAATGAAAAACTGTTTTTT.

This clonotype has more than one count but fewer than ten. The chain combines TRBV7-9 with TRBJ2-5; D uncertain. The CDR3 is 11 residues long. CDR1 SEHNR and CDR2 FQNEAQ come from the germline V gene (reference sequence). The germline V and J ends were trimmed by 3 bases and 7 bases, with 6 bases remaining between them. The CDR3 nucleotides read TGTGCCAGCAGCTTCCCGGGGACCCAGTACTTC. This gives the protein CASSFPGTQYF. The full variable domain, with the rest looked up from reference TRBV7-9 and TRBJ2-5, is DTGVSQNPRHKITKRGQNVTFRCDPISEHNRLYWYRQTLGQGPEFLTYFQNEAQLEKSRLLSDRFSAERPKGSFSTLEIQRTEQGDSAMYLCASSFPGTQYFGPGTRLLVL.

This clonotype has a count of ten or more. The chain recombines TRBV7-7 with TRBJ2-7, with 7 bases lining up with TRBD2. This CDR3 spans 15 amino acids. The ends lost 3 bases at V and 2 bases at J; junction bases unmatched: 7. Germline V lookup: CDR1 SSHAT, CDR2 FNYEAQ (reference sequence). CDR3 nucleotides: TGTGCCAGCAGCTTTGGCCCCGGGAGGACCTACGAGCAGTACTTC. Translated: CASSFGPGRTYEQYF.

This clonotype came up many times. The gene calls are TRBV5-1 and TRBJ2-4, with D uncertain. V lost 0 bases to trimming and J lost 9 bases, with 19 bases between them. Germline V gene data show CDR1 as SGHRS and CDR2 as YFSETQ. This CDR3 is 16 amino acids long. The CDR3 bases are TGCGCCAGCAGCTTGGGTGATACGGACCCACGGAGCATTCAGTACTTC. This codes for CASSLGDTDPRSIQYF.

This chain links TRBV5-1 with TRBJ2-1; D is undetermined. Per germline, CDR1 SGHRS and CDR2 YFSETQ. V lost 1 base and J 1 base, leaving 9 bases between the germline ends. The CDR3 has 15 residues. CDR3 sequence: CASSLMTDSYNEQFF. CDR3 bases: TGCGCCAGCAGCTTGATGACGGATTCCTACAATGAGCAGTTCTTC.